One and the same sample provided the 5 T cell receptor beta chains below, sequenced in a study of cytomegalovirus exposure and HLA in healthy donors (dated by TCRdb to the late 2010s). The library was built by means of the immunoSEQ multiplex PCR assay. For the multiplex PCR, a mixture combining 60 forward primers for TCR Vbeta segments and 13 reverse primers for TCR Jbeta segments was used. In TCRdb, the immuneACCESS table is reduced to in-frame sequences with V and J assigned. These tables do not hold every clone; where another copy was compared, an unresolved V gene accounts for under half, and the others remain unexplained. Counted in this sample were around 240,000 clones; roughly 82% of them appeared once. The ten largest clonotypes hold 5.4% of the sample. The material sequenced was PBMCs. The source is a woman aged 40 to 49 in good health and CMV-seropositive.

The table lists this clone with a count of one. Germline and junction disagree at one end, which may indicate a read error. The chain employs TRBV7-9 and TRBJ2-7, with 9 positions matching TRBD2. Germline CDR1 is SEHNR and CDR2 is FQNEAQ (reference sequence). This CDR3 contains 15 residues. The DNA for the CDR3 is TGTTCCAGCAGCTTAGTGGGCGGGGGGGCCCACGAGCAGTACTTC. It codes for CSSSLVGGGAHEQYF.

The V call is TRBV7-2, the J call TRBJ2-1, with unresolved D. Trimming pared 5 bases from V and 8 bases from J, leaving 13 bases between. The CDR3 covers 13 residues. CDR1 is SGHTA, CDR2 FQGNSA, per germline. CDR3 bases: TGTGCCAGCAGCCTAAACAGCATTTATGAGCAGTTCTTC. It encodes CASSLNSIYEQFF.

This chain links TRBV19 with TRBJ2-7; no clear D gene. CDR1 is LNHDA and CDR2 is SQIVND in the germline V gene (reference sequence). With 5 bases removed from V and 3 bases from J, the gap between germline ends came to 5 bases. The CDR3 contains 11 residues. CDR3 nucleotide sequence: TGTGCCAGTAGTGGCAGCTACGAGCAGTACTTC. Translation: CASSGSYEQYF.

The chain recombines TRBV4-1 with TRBJ2-1; the D is unclear. The CDR3 sequence is 16 residues long. V lost 4 bases and J 0 bases, leaving 13 bases between the germline ends. Per germline, CDR1 MGHRA and CDR2 YSYEKL. The CDR3 DNA is TGCGCCAGCAGCCTCCTAATTGGCGGCTCCTACAATGAGCAGTTCTTC. It codes for CASSLLIGGSYNEQFF.

This clone was detected only once. V is TRBV7-2 and J is TRBJ2-3; 10 nucleotides match TRBD2. Germline V gene sequence: CDR1 SGHTA, CDR2 FQGNSA. The CDR3 is 14 residues long. J gave up 3 bases and V 11 bases, and 8 bases lay outside the gene matches. This CDR3 reads CASKRGGSTDTQYF. The CDR3 bases are TGTGCCTCTAAGCGGGGGGGCTCGACAGATACGCAGTATTTT. The entire variable domain, with the rest obtained from reference TRBV7-2 and TRBJ2-3, is as follows: GAGVSQSPSNKVTEKGKDVELRCDPISGHTALYWYRQSLGQGLEFLIYFQGNSAPDKSGLPSDRFSAERTGGSVSTLTIQRTQQEDSAVYLCASKRGGSTDTQYFGPGTRLTVL.